The 32 T cell receptor beta chains in this list originate from one sample, sequenced in a study of T cell responses to AZD1222 COVID-19 vaccine. The assay was immunoSEQ multiplex PCR, and TCRdb's table has in-frame clones only and misses some. The sample lists 100,000 to 150,000 clones; around 91% were seen once. Specimen: peripheral blood, collected on day 0 of AZD1222 vaccination. The receptors derive from an adult in good health.

The chain combines TRBV7-9 with TRBJ2-7, with D uncertain. CDR1 is SEHNR, CDR2 FQNEAQ, per germline (reference sequence). The CDR3 runs to 15 residues. V lost 8 bases and J 2 bases, leaving 19 bases between the germline ends. The DNA of the CDR3 is TGTGCCAGCGATCAAGGTCGTGGGTCCCCCTACGAGCAGTACTTC. Protein: CASDQGRGSPYEQYF.

This chain uses TRBV30 with TRBJ2-2, with unresolved D. V lost 0 bases and J lost 1, with 9 bases in between. Germline V CDR1 and CDR2: GTSNPN, SVGIG (reference sequence). This CDR3 contains 15 residues. The chain's CDR3 is CAWSVFSGNTGELFF. Here the CDR3 DNA reads TGTGCCTGGAGTGTATTCTCAGGGAACACCGGGGAGCTGTTTTTT.

V usage is TRBV6-2 or TRBV6-3 and J usage is TRBJ2-5; D gene unclear. The CDR3 runs 14 residues. The germline V and J ends were trimmed by 3 bases and 2 bases, with 10 bases remaining between them. The germline V gene has CDR1 MNHEY and CDR2 SVGEGT. CDR3 sequence reads: CASSYHGWQETQYF. The DNA for the CDR3 is TGTGCCAGCAGTTATCATGGGTGGCAAGAGACCCAGTACTTC.

A single count supports this clone. The chain carries TRBV12-3 or TRBV12-4 and TRBJ1-1, with unresolved D. V dropped 7 bases and J dropped 3 bases, with 6 bases sitting between them. This CDR3 has 11 residues. The CDR3 region is CASMRDTEAFF. In DNA, the CDR3 is TGTGCCAGCATGCGGGACACTGAAGCTTTCTTT.

The genes are TRBV18 and TRBJ2-2; D not certain. V was shortened by 0 bases and J by 0 bases, with 14 bases between the two germline ends. In germline, CDR1 is KGHSH, CDR2 LQKENI. The CDR3 runs to 18 residues. CDR3 in DNA: TGTGCCAGCTCACCACCGGTGCTGTCTTCGGCGAACACCGGGGAGCTGTTTTTT. Translation: CASSPPVLSSANTGELFF.

The chain joins TRBV12-3 or TRBV12-4 to TRBJ1-6, with 8 nucleotides matching TRBD1. The CDR3 loop spans 12 amino acids. V was pared by 7 bases and J by 13 bases, with 6 bases of the junction left unmatched. The CDR3 nucleotides read TGTGCCAGCAAGGTTCGGACAGGGCCCCTCCACTTT. Protein sequence: CASKVRTGPLHF.

The chain recombines TRBV21-1 with TRBJ1-1; TRBD1, as called in the table, went unchecked against the DNA. TRBV21-1 is labeled a pseudogene. The CDR3 spans 13 residues. CDR3 in DNA: TGTGCCAGCAGTCCCTCGACAGGCACTGAAGCTTTCTTT. It translates to CASSPSTGTEAFF.

V usage is TRBV20-1 and J usage is TRBJ1-2; maybe TRBD1 (6 bases). This CDR3 spans 16 amino acids. The V gene lost 3 bases and the J gene lost 4 bases, with 21 bases spanning the gap. The germline gives CDR1 DFQATT, CDR2 SNEGSKA (reference sequence). The CDR3 nucleotides read TGCAGTGCTAGTAACCGTCGCAGGGGCGCCGGCTATGGCTACACCTTC. Amino acids: CSASNRRRGAGYGYTF.

The V and J genes are TRBV5-1 and TRBJ1-1; weak D call: TRBD1 (5 bases). This CDR3 is built from 13 residues. Germline assignment: CDR1 SGHRS and CDR2 YFSETQ. Trimming pared 0 bases from V and 7 bases from J, leaving 10 bases between. The DNA for the CDR3 is TGCGCCAGCAGCTTGGCGGGGGTCAGTGAAGCTTTCTTT. Translated: CASSLAGVSEAFF.

V is TRBV19 and J is TRBJ1-5; no firm D call. This CDR3 contains 16 residues. The V and J ends lost 7 bases and 1 base respectively, with 17 bases between them. In germline, CDR1 is LNHDA, CDR2 SQIVND (reference sequence). CDR3 sequence reads: CASTIELRQSNQPQHF. In DNA, the CDR3 is TGTGCCAGTACCATTGAACTGAGGCAGAGCAATCAGCCCCAGCATTTT.

The chain employs TRBV13 and TRBJ2-7; possible D gene TRBD1, 6 bases. Germline V gives CDR1 PRHDT, CDR2 FYEKMQ (reference sequence). This CDR3 has 13 amino acids. Trimming stripped 4 bases from V and 5 bases from J, with 12 bases between. The CDR3 DNA sequence: TGTGCCAGCAGCTACCCACAGGGCAACGAGCAGTACTTC. It encodes CASSYPQGNEQYF. The full variable domain, with the rest looked up from reference TRBV13 and TRBJ2-7, is AAGVIQSPRHLIKEKRETATLKCYPIPRHDTVYWYQQGPGQDPQFLISFYEKMQSDKGSIPDRFSAQQFSDYHSELNMSSLELGDSALYFCASSYPQGNEQYFGPGTRLTVT.

In its sample, this clone was seen a few times. The chain is built from TRBV28 and TRBJ1-2; 7 nucleotides line up with TRBD1. CDR1 and CDR2 from the germline V gene are MDHEN and SYDVKM. This CDR3 comprises 14 residues. V gave up 2 bases and J gave up 4 bases; unmatched junction bases: 4. CDR3 loop: CASSLTGQAYGYTF. The CDR3 nucleotides read TGTGCCAGCAGTTTAACTGGACAGGCCTATGGCTACACCTTC.

This clone was counted between two and nine times. The rearrangement joins TRBV4-3 to TRBJ1-2; D is uncertain. The V and J ends lost 0 bases and 8 bases respectively, with 13 bases between them. Germline V gene data show CDR1 as LGHNA and CDR2 as YSLEER. This CDR3 is built from 14 residues. The CDR3 coding sequence is TGCGCCAGCAGCCAAGATGTGGTTAGAGTGGGCTACACCTTC. Translation gives CASSQDVVRVGYTF.

V and J are TRBV28 and TRBJ2-3, with TRBD2 matching over 9 bases. CDR3 size: 13 residues. Germline lookup yields CDR1 MDHEN and CDR2 SYDVKM. V dropped 7 bases and J dropped 5; count of bases not matched to a gene: 4. CDR3 in DNA: TGTGCCAGCATAGCGGGGGCGATAGATACGCAGTATTTT. Amino acid sequence: CASIAGAIDTQYF.

This clone was seen a single time. The rearrangement uses TRBV18 and TRBJ2-7, with 8 bases matching TRBD2. CDR3 length equals 14 residues. Looked up from germline, CDR1 is KGHSH and CDR2 is LQKENI. V gave up 6 bases and J gave up 5 bases; unmatched junction bases: 9. The CDR3 DNA sequence: TGTGCCAGCTCGGCGCGAGCGGGGGTCAACGAGCAGTACTTC. Translation: CASSARAGVNEQYF.

The rearrangement uses TRBV12-3 or TRBV12-4 and TRBJ2-6, with D unclear. Trimming cost V 6 bases and J 9 bases, with 3 bases left between them. This CDR3 has 10 residues. Written as DNA, the CDR3 is TGTGCCAGCAGCCTCAACGTCCTGACTTTC. Translated, it gives CASSLNVLTF.

This clone was counted only a few times. The chain joins TRBV7-2 to TRBJ1-2; D may be TRBD1 (6 bases). Germline assignment: CDR1 SGHTA and CDR2 FQGNSA. Trimming removed 1 base at V and 7 bases at J, with 19 bases between. The CDR3 is made up of 16 amino acids. The CDR3 bases are TGTGCCAGCAGCTTAGAACCTATGCTGGGGGCGGCTGGCTACACCTTC. Translated, it gives CASSLEPMLGAAGYTF.

The chain joins TRBV9 to TRBJ2-3; D perhaps matches TRBD2 (7 bases). This CDR3 comprises 16 residues. V shed 7 bases and J shed 5 bases, with 23 bases lying between them. Germline V lookup: CDR1 SGDLS, CDR2 YYNGEE. DNA for the CDR3: TGTGCCAGCGACGCGTCGGGCGGGAGAGGGGGAGATACGCAGTATTTT. Translated: CASDASGGRGGDTQYF.

CDR3 DNA: TGTGCCAGCAGACCAGCGGCTGGCTACACCTTC. It encodes CASRPAAGYTF. The chain uses TRBV28 and TRBJ1-2, with unresolved D. V was shortened by 6 bases and J by 7 bases, with 9 bases between the two germline ends. In germline, CDR1 is MDHEN, CDR2 SYDVKM. CDR3 length equals 11 residues.

This clone was observed a single time. The chain combines TRBV4-1 with TRBJ2-7, with 8 bases that match TRBD2. The J segment lost 0 bases and the V segment lost 0 bases, leaving 7 bases of the junction unmatched. CDR3 size: 17 residues. The germline gives CDR1 MGHRA, CDR2 YSYEKL. DNA for the CDR3: TGCGCCAGCAGCCAAGATCGGGGGGGGGTCCTCTCCTACGAGCAGTACTTC. Its translation is CASSQDRGGVLSYEQYF.

This clone came up once. V and J are TRBV19 and TRBJ2-5, with TRBD2 matching 7 bases. The CDR3 is 17 residues long. The germline V gene encodes CDR1 LNHDA and CDR2 SQIVND (reference sequence). V lost 0 bases to trimming and J lost 5 bases; unmatched junction nucleotides: 12. CDR3 residues: CASSIDLVASGSETQYF. The CDR3 DNA follows: TGTGCCAGTAGTATAGATCTTGTGGCTAGCGGATCGGAGACCCAGTACTTC.

The CDR3 loop reads CASSFEQIMNTEAFF. The CDR3 DNA reads TGTGCCAGCAGTTTTGAACAGATCATGAACACTGAAGCTTTCTTT. The chain carries TRBV28 and TRBJ1-1; D gene uncertain. The CDR3 is made up of 15 amino acids. Between the trimmed V and J ends, which lost 3 bases and 0 bases, there was a span of 11 bases. The germline CDR1 and CDR2 sequences are MDHEN and SYDVKM. The entire variable domain, with the rest obtained from reference TRBV28 and TRBJ1-1, is as follows: DVKVTQSSRYLVKRTGEKVFLECVQDMDHENMFWYRQDPGLGLRLIYFSYDVKMKEKGDIPEGYSVSREKKERFSLILESASTNQTSMYLCASSFEQIMNTEAFFGQGTRLTVV.

V is TRBV4-1 and J is TRBJ1-1; D is uncertain. The V end lost 1 base, the J end lost 2 bases, and 11 bases lay between the germline ends. The CDR3 sequence is 15 residues long. Germline V gene lookup returns CDR1 MGHRA and CDR2 YSYEKL. The CDR3 loop is CASSQVDTSNTEAFF. CDR3 nucleotide sequence: TGCGCCAGCAGCCAAGTAGACACCTCTAACACTGAAGCTTTCTTT.

The chain links TRBV28 to TRBJ1-5; perhaps TRBD1 as D (5 bases). The CDR3 is 20 residues long. Germline loops: CDR1 MDHEN, CDR2 SYDVKM. V was cut by 3 bases and J by 8 bases, with 32 bases left in between. CDR3 sequence: CASSFRASGSLPRSGKPQHF. The CDR3 DNA is TGTGCCAGCAGTTTCAGGGCCTCAGGGTCCCTACCTCGGTCCGGTAAGCCCCAGCATTTT.

This clone occurred once. V and J are TRBV10-3 and TRBJ1-2, with D possibly matching TRBD1 (6 bases). The CDR3 loop spans 12 amino acids. From germline, CDR1 is ENHRY and CDR2 SYGVKD. V was trimmed by 7 bases and J by 6 bases, leaving 12 bases between them. As DNA, the CDR3 is TGTGCCATCAATCAGGGGACGAATGGCTACACCTTC. This codes for CAINQGTNGYTF.

The V and J genes are TRBV5-5 and TRBJ1-1, with 7 bases identical to TRBD1. This CDR3 has 14 residues. Germline loops: CDR1 SGHKS, CDR2 YYEKEE (reference sequence). The V gene end was trimmed by 1 base and the J gene end by 3 bases; junction bases not matched to a gene: 3. In DNA, the CDR3 is TGTGCCAGCAGCTTGCGACAGGGAGACACTGAAGCTTTCTTT. This gives the protein CASSLRQGDTEAFF.

V usage is TRBV6-6 and J usage is TRBJ1-5, with D possibly matching TRBD1 (6 bases). Trimming stripped 5 bases from V and 4 bases from J, with 9 bases between. Germline CDR1 and CDR2: MNHNY and SVGAGI (reference sequence). The CDR3 spans 13 residues. CDR3 sequence (DNA): TGTGCCAGCAGTATCAGGGGAAATCAGCCCCAGCATTTT. As protein: CASSIRGNQPQHF.

The rearrangement joins TRBV27 to TRBJ1-2; tentative D call: TRBD1 (5 bases). V shed 6 bases and J shed 3 bases, with 14 bases lying between them. CDR1 is MNHEY, CDR2 SMNVEV, per germline (reference sequence). There are 14 residues in the CDR3. CDR3 coding DNA: TGTGCCAGCAGACAGTGGGGGGAAGACTATGGCTACACCTTC. Protein: CASRQWGEDYGYTF.

This clone was recorded only once. The chain is built from TRBV7-8 and TRBJ2-5; no clear D gene. CDR1 is SGHVS and CDR2 is FQNEAQ in the germline V gene. The CDR3 consists of 11 residues. The germline V and J ends were trimmed by 3 bases and 5 bases, with 4 bases remaining between them. The CDR3 loop reads CASSFGETQYF. The CDR3 DNA reads TGTGCCAGCAGCTTCGGGGAGACCCAGTACTTC. The full variable domain, completed using reference TRBV7-8 and TRBJ2-5, is GAGVSQSPRYKVAKRGQDVALRCDPISGHVSLFWYQQALGQGPEFLTYFQNEAQLDKSGLPSDRFFAERPEGSVSTLKIQRTQQEDSAVYLCASSFGETQYFGPGTRLLVL.

The CDR3 is CASSLVWGGGLNTGELFF. CDR3 sequence (DNA): TGTGCCAGCAGCTTAGTATGGGGCGGGGGCCTTAACACCGGGGAGCTGTTTTTT. The genes are TRBV7-2 and TRBJ2-2; TRBD2 is a possible D gene (7 bases). The CDR3 totals 18 residues. Germline CDR1 and CDR2: SGHTA and FQGNSA. V was cut by 1 base and J by 2 bases, with 17 bases left in between.

The chain has TRBV23-1 and TRBJ2-2; no definite D call. TRBV23-1 counts as an open reading frame of uncertain function. The CDR3 consists of 14 residues. V was pared by 4 bases and J by 3 bases, with 9 bases between. CDR3 coding DNA: TGCGCCAGCAGTCGATGGTCGGACACCGGGGAGCTGTTTTTT. Translation gives CASSRWSDTGELFF.

This chain links TRBV7-9 with TRBJ1-4; D call uncertain. Germline CDR1 is SEHNR and CDR2 is FQNEAQ (reference sequence). V was shortened by 5 bases and J by 5 bases, with 12 bases between the two germline ends. The CDR3 length is 14 residues. CDR3 DNA: TGTGCCAGCAGCAAGGGTCTACGGAATGAAAAACTGTTTTTT. The encoded protein is CASSKGLRNEKLFF.